This T cell receptor (beta chain) appears in the sequencing data of a study of PD-L1 blockade in urothelial cancer. Study-level background: Blood analysis took place 3 weeks (second dose) and 6 weeks after treatment start.

This clone has a handful of counts. Trimming shortened V by 3 bases and J by 2 bases, and 3 bases separated the two germline ends. The CDR3 runs 12 residues. Germline V gene lookup returns CDR1 WNHNN and CDR2 SYGVQD (reference sequence). The time point denotes: pretreatment peripheral blood. The repertoire was sequenced with immunoSEQ multiplex PCR; TCRdb's copy has only in-frame clones and lacks some. Of 98,000 or so clones in the sample, 90% were seen once. The genes are TRBV10-1 and TRBJ2-3; D remains ambiguous. The material was PBMCs, obtained around atezolizumab (anti-PD-L1) treatment. The receptor was derived from a man in his fifties or sixties with urothelial cancer. As DNA, the CDR3 is TGCGCCAGCAGTGATTACACAGATACGCAGTATTTT. This codes for CASSDYTDTQYF.